This T cell receptor (beta chain) is from a study of blood T cell repertoires in COVID-19. Study overall: Sources were T cells, B-cell-depleted T cells, or PBMCs; the material itself was cDNA or gDNA.

In germline, CDR1 is LGHNA, CDR2 YNFKEQ. CDR3 length: 14 residues. V was clipped by 4 bases and J by 3 bases; unmatched bases: 3. The authors' processing: Amplifying reference gene primers gave estimates of nucleated cell counts. Libraries were prepared by immunoSEQ multiplex PCR; TCRdb keeps only in-frame clonotypes and omits some of them. The DNA gave D and trimming, while V, J and clone size come from that table. The data show about 120,000 clones, 86% seen once. The TCR sequence derives from a man in his 70s who had recovered from COVID-19. The specimen sequenced was peripheral blood. The genes are TRBV4-2 and TRBJ1-2; TRBD1 matches at 9 bases. CDR3 sequence reads: CASSRRQGDYGYTF. As DNA, the CDR3 is TGTGCCAGCAGCCGTAGACAGGGGGACTATGGCTACACCTTC.